A selection of T cell receptor beta chains follows, all from one sample in a study of blood T cells in healthy people across ages. TCRdb passed the 5' RACE reads through MiXCR, listing each CDR3 protein once. This sample carries fewer than 1.5 million distinct CDR3 sequences, approximately 40% of them seen once, and the ten largest clones take 7.9%. Sequencing used blood. These receptors were taken from a woman between 18 and 29 years old in good health. CDR3s include the opening cysteine and the closing phenylalanine or tryptophan. Each record gives: D gene, CDR3 length, J gene, V gene, clone size, CDR3 protein, CDR3 DNA. The D gene is left open where the match is weak. The size entry is marked missing in some rows and otherwise reads once, few, many or a size class.

D gene: .
CDR3 length: 16
J gene: TRBJ1-2
V gene: TRBV20-1
clone size: .
CDR3 protein: CSAREGGPLANYGYTF
CDR3 DNA: TGCAGTGCTAGAGAGGGCGGCCCTTTGGCTAACTATGGCTACACCTTC

D gene: .
CDR3 length: 16
J gene: TRBJ2-5
V gene: TRBV2
clone size: .
CDR3 protein: CASSEGAQRHQETQYF
CDR3 DNA: TGTGCCAGCAGTGAAGGCGCACAGCGACACCAAGAGACCCAGTACTTC

D gene: TRBD2
CDR3 length: 17
J gene: TRBJ2-7
V gene: TRBV6-1
clone size: .
CDR3 protein: CASSEVLAGAGSYEQYF
CDR3 DNA: TGTGCCAGCAGTGAGGTCCTAGCGGGAGCTGGCTCCTACGAGCAGTACTTC

D gene: .
CDR3 length: 15
J gene: TRBJ2-7
V gene: TRBV7-9
clone size: .
CDR3 protein: CASSFGTPLRSEQYF
CDR3 DNA: TGTGCCAGCAGCTTCGGGACCCCCCTTAGGAGCGAGCAGTACTTC

D gene: .
CDR3 length: 16
J gene: TRBJ1-5
V gene: TRBV24-1
clone size: .
CDR3 protein: CATSGSRSASNQPQHF
CDR3 DNA: TGTGCCACCAGTGGTTCTAGGTCCGCCAGCAATCAGCCCCAGCATTTT

D gene: .
CDR3 length: 12
J gene: TRBJ2-1
V gene: TRBV6-6
clone size: .
CDR3 protein: CASRYLSNEQFF
CDR3 DNA: TGTGCCAGCAGATATCTCAGTAATGAGCAGTTCTTC

D gene: TRBD2
CDR3 length: 18
J gene: TRBJ2-1
V gene: TRBV12-3/TRBV12-4
clone size: .
CDR3 protein: CASSFSHSSGTSGKGEFF
CDR3 DNA: TGTGCCAGCAGCTTCTCCCACTCCTCCGGGACTAGCGGGAAAGGGGAGTTCTTC

D gene: .
CDR3 length: 15
J gene: TRBJ2-7
V gene: TRBV28
clone size: .
CDR3 protein: CASSFVHTHSYEQYF
CDR3 DNA: TGTGCCAGCAGTTTCGTCCACACCCACTCCTACGAGCAGTACTTC

D gene: .
CDR3 length: 15
J gene: TRBJ2-7
V gene: TRBV7-2
clone size: once
CDR3 protein: CASSPTTAAAYEQYF
CDR3 DNA: TGTGCCAGCAGCCCAACCACAGCGGCAGCCTACGAGCAGTACTTC

D gene: .
CDR3 length: 15
J gene: TRBJ1-4
V gene: TRBV7-2
clone size: .
CDR3 protein: CASSSLAGPSEKLFF
CDR3 DNA: TGTGCCAGCAGCTCCCTCGCGGGACCGTCAGAAAAACTGTTTTTT

D gene: .
CDR3 length: 16
J gene: TRBJ2-3
V gene: TRBV27
clone size: .
CDR3 protein: CASSLWLAKPPDTQYF
CDR3 DNA: TGTGCCAGCAGTTTATGGCTAGCCAAGCCCCCGGATACGCAGTATTTT

D gene: .
CDR3 length: 15
J gene: TRBJ1-2
V gene: TRBV20-1
clone size: few
CDR3 protein: CSARAPGKTGYGYTF
CDR3 DNA: TGCAGTGCTAGAGCCCCGGGAAAAACGGGCTATGGCTACACCTTC

D gene: .
CDR3 length: 12
J gene: TRBJ2-7
V gene: TRBV5-6
clone size: .
CDR3 protein: CASSLNQYEQYF
CDR3 DNA: TGTGCCAGCAGCTTGAATCAGTACGAGCAGTACTTC

D gene: .
CDR3 length: 17
J gene: TRBJ2-7
V gene: TRBV9
clone size: .
CDR3 protein: CASSDSTGRVSYNEQYF
CDR3 DNA: TGTGCCAGCAGCGATTCTACAGGTCGAGTCTCCTACAATGAGCAGTACTTC

D gene: .
CDR3 length: 15
J gene: TRBJ1-5
V gene: TRBV2
clone size: .
CDR3 protein: CASSDEAAVNQPQHF
CDR3 DNA: TGTGCCAGCAGTGATGAGGCCGCCGTCAATCAGCCCCAGCATTTT

D gene: .
CDR3 length: 15
J gene: TRBJ2-3
V gene: TRBV5-5
clone size: .
CDR3 protein: CASSYGKGEGDTQYF
CDR3 DNA: TGTGCCAGCAGCTATGGAAAGGGGGAAGGAGATACGCAGTATTTT

D gene: TRBD1
CDR3 length: 15
J gene: TRBJ2-1
V gene: TRBV5-1
clone size: .
CDR3 protein: CASSMRDRPYNEQFF
CDR3 DNA: TGCGCCAGCAGCATGCGGGACAGGCCTTACAATGAGCAGTTCTTC

D gene: .
CDR3 length: 16
J gene: TRBJ2-1
V gene: TRBV4-2
clone size: .
CDR3 protein: CASSQDHRDLYNEQFF
CDR3 DNA: TGTGCCAGCAGCCAAGACCACCGAGATCTCTACAATGAGCAGTTCTTC

D gene: TRBD2
CDR3 length: 14
J gene: TRBJ2-5
V gene: TRBV5-4
clone size: .
CDR3 protein: CASSGSGSWETQYF
CDR3 DNA: TGTGCCAGCAGCGGTAGCGGGTCATGGGAGACCCAGTACTTC

D gene: .
CDR3 length: 14
J gene: TRBJ1-1
V gene: TRBV2
clone size: .
CDR3 protein: CASNGGGRNTEAFF
CDR3 DNA: TGTGCCAGCAACGGGGGCGGTCGGAACACTGAAGCTTTCTTT

D gene: TRBD2
CDR3 length: 14
J gene: TRBJ2-1
V gene: TRBV3-1
clone size: .
CDR3 protein: CASSPWEGPNEQFF
CDR3 DNA: TGTGCCAGCAGCCCTTGGGAGGGCCCCAATGAGCAGTTCTTC

D gene: TRBD1
CDR3 length: 12
J gene: TRBJ1-1
V gene: TRBV20-1
clone size: .
CDR3 protein: CSPDREGAGAFF
CDR3 DNA: TGCAGCCCTGACAGGGAGGGGGCAGGGGCTTTCTTT

D gene: TRBD2
CDR3 length: 17
J gene: TRBJ2-5
V gene: TRBV14
clone size: .
CDR3 protein: CASSQVTGLAPYNEQYF
CDR3 DNA: TGTGCCAGCAGCCAAGTGACCGGACTAGCGCCCTACAATGAGCAGTACTTC

D gene: .
CDR3 length: 15
J gene: TRBJ1-1
V gene: TRBV6-1
clone size: .
CDR3 protein: CASPEGRSAPREAFF
CDR3 DNA: TGTGCCAGCCCGGAGGGACGCTCAGCTCCGCGTGAAGCTTTCTTT

D gene: .
CDR3 length: 16
J gene: TRBJ2-1
V gene: TRBV7-9
clone size: .
CDR3 protein: CASSLRARAWGNEQFF
CDR3 DNA: TGTGCCAGCAGCCTCCGAGCACGGGCGTGGGGCAATGAGCAGTTCTTC

D gene: .
CDR3 length: 13
J gene: TRBJ2-3
V gene: TRBV7-2
clone size: few
CDR3 protein: CASSVEVGVTQYF
CDR3 DNA: TGTGCCAGCAGCGTAGAGGTTGGGGTGACGCAGTATTTT

D gene: .
CDR3 length: 14
J gene: TRBJ1-1
V gene: TRBV9
clone size: few
CDR3 protein: CASSVGAPNTEAFF
CDR3 DNA: TGTGCCAGCAGCGTAGGGGCGCCAAACACTGAAGCTTTCTTT

D gene: TRBD2
CDR3 length: 15
J gene: TRBJ2-1
V gene: TRBV4-1
clone size: .
CDR3 protein: CASPRGGGNYNEQFF
CDR3 DNA: TGCGCCAGTCCCCGGGGCGGGGGTAACTACAATGAGCAGTTCTTC

D gene: .
CDR3 length: 15
J gene: TRBJ2-7
V gene: TRBV18
clone size: few
CDR3 protein: CASSTGTSSVYEQYF
CDR3 DNA: TGTGCCAGCTCAACCGGGACATCTTCCGTCTACGAGCAGTACTTC

D gene: TRBD1
CDR3 length: 14
J gene: TRBJ2-7
V gene: TRBV6-6
clone size: few
CDR3 protein: CASSYLDRVGEQYF
CDR3 DNA: TGTGCCAGCAGTTACTTGGACAGGGTGGGGGAGCAGTACTTC

D gene: .
CDR3 length: 14
J gene: TRBJ2-3
V gene: TRBV20-1
clone size: .
CDR3 protein: CSAITPTGTDTQYF
CDR3 DNA: TGCAGTGCTATAACACCCACTGGCACAGATACGCAGTATTTT

D gene: .
CDR3 length: 16
J gene: TRBJ2-4
V gene: TRBV3-1
clone size: .
CDR3 protein: CASSPQGLIAKNIQYF
CDR3 DNA: TGTGCCAGCAGCCCTCAGGGGCTAATAGCCAAAAACATTCAGTACTTC

D gene: TRBD1
CDR3 length: 14
J gene: TRBJ2-7
V gene: TRBV5-1
clone size: .
CDR3 protein: CASSHGQGVDEQYF
CDR3 DNA: TGCGCCAGCAGCCACGGACAGGGGGTCGACGAGCAGTACTTC

D gene: .
CDR3 length: 11
J gene: TRBJ2-5
V gene: TRBV5-1
clone size: once
CDR3 protein: CASIQGLTQYF
CDR3 DNA: TGCGCCAGCATACAAGGGTTGACCCAGTACTTC

D gene: .
CDR3 length: 16
J gene: TRBJ2-7
V gene: TRBV4-2
clone size: many
CDR3 protein: CASSQVNAEGSYEQYF
CDR3 DNA: TGTGCCAGCAGCCAAGTAAACGCTGAAGGAAGTTACGAGCAGTACTTC

D gene: TRBD1
CDR3 length: 14
J gene: TRBJ1-1
V gene: TRBV12-3/TRBV12-4
clone size: .
CDR3 protein: CASSLGQDPSQAFF
CDR3 DNA: TGTGCCAGCAGCCTGGGACAGGACCCGTCCCAAGCTTTCTTT

D gene: TRBD1
CDR3 length: 14
J gene: TRBJ1-2
V gene: TRBV2
clone size: few
CDR3 protein: CASRTPGQKYGYTF
CDR3 DNA: TGTGCCAGCAGGACGCCGGGACAGAAGTATGGCTACACCTTC

D gene: TRBD1
CDR3 length: 15
J gene: TRBJ2-5
V gene: TRBV5-1
clone size: .
CDR3 protein: CASSGTGTGWETQYF
CDR3 DNA: TGCGCCAGCAGCGGTACCGGGACAGGGTGGGAGACCCAGTACTTC

D gene: .
CDR3 length: 16
J gene: TRBJ1-2
V gene: TRBV7-2
clone size: .
CDR3 protein: CASSQSGRGLNYGYTF
CDR3 DNA: TGTGCCAGCAGCCAAAGTGGCCGCGGGCTTAACTATGGCTACACCTTC

D gene: TRBD2
CDR3 length: 16
J gene: TRBJ2-5
V gene: TRBV12-3/TRBV12-4
clone size: many
CDR3 protein: CASSPSGGPVGETQYF
CDR3 DNA: TGTGCCAGCAGTCCTAGCGGGGGGCCGGTGGGGGAGACCCAGTACTTC

D gene: .
CDR3 length: 13
J gene: TRBJ2-1
V gene: TRBV4-1
clone size: .
CDR3 protein: CACSQAGYNEQFF
CDR3 DNA: TGCGCCTGCAGCCAAGCAGGGTACAATGAGCAGTTCTTC

D gene: .
CDR3 length: 13
J gene: TRBJ1-4
V gene: TRBV5-5
clone size: few
CDR3 protein: CASSWRGSEKLFF
CDR3 DNA: TGTGCCAGCAGCTGGAGGGGGAGTGAAAAACTGTTTTTT

D gene: .
CDR3 length: 14
J gene: TRBJ2-5
V gene: TRBV14
clone size: .
CDR3 protein: CASSQLSGRETQYF
CDR3 DNA: TGTGCCAGCAGCCAGTTGTCGGGTAGAGAGACCCAGTACTTC

D gene: TRBD2
CDR3 length: 15
J gene: TRBJ2-3
V gene: TRBV7-8
clone size: many
CDR3 protein: CASSFTSGGADTQYF
CDR3 DNA: TGTGCCAGCAGCTTCACTAGCGGGGGGGCGGATACGCAGTATTTT

D gene: .
CDR3 length: 8
J gene: TRBJ1-2
V gene: TRBV9
clone size: .
CDR3 protein: CITGGYTF
CDR3 DNA: TGTATCACAGGGGGCTACACCTTC

D gene: .
CDR3 length: 15
J gene: TRBJ2-1
V gene: TRBV2
clone size: once
CDR3 protein: CASSEGERDGNEQFF
CDR3 DNA: TGTGCCAGCAGTGAAGGGGAACGGGATGGGAATGAGCAGTTCTTC

D gene: TRBD1
CDR3 length: 15
J gene: TRBJ2-5
V gene: TRBV5-1
clone size: .
CDR3 protein: CASSLETGTQETQYF
CDR3 DNA: TGCGCCAGCAGCTTGGAGACAGGGACGCAAGAGACCCAGTACTTC

D gene: .
CDR3 length: 16
J gene: TRBJ2-1
V gene: TRBV9
clone size: .
CDR3 protein: CASSVLPGTTYNEQFF
CDR3 DNA: TGTGCCAGCAGCGTCTTACCAGGGACCACCTACAATGAGCAGTTCTTC

D gene: .
CDR3 length: 14
J gene: TRBJ1-6
V gene: TRBV5-6
clone size: .
CDR3 protein: CASSLMSFGWTLHF
CDR3 DNA: TGTGCCAGCAGCTTGATGTCCTTTGGGTGGACCCTCCACTTT

D gene: TRBD2
CDR3 length: 11
J gene: TRBJ2-1
V gene: TRBV7-9
clone size: many
CDR3 protein: CASSLGTSLFF
CDR3 DNA: TGTGCCAGCAGCTTAGGGACTAGTCTGTTCTTC

D gene: TRBD2
CDR3 length: 13
J gene: TRBJ2-7
V gene: TRBV6-1
clone size: .
CDR3 protein: CVSREGTNYEQYF
CDR3 DNA: TGTGTCAGCAGGGAGGGGACTAACTACGAGCAGTACTTC

D gene: .
CDR3 length: 11
J gene: TRBJ2-5
V gene: TRBV6-5
clone size: few
CDR3 protein: CASSSPNEQYF
CDR3 DNA: TGTGCCAGCAGTTCCCCGAATGAGCAGTACTTC

D gene: .
CDR3 length: 14
J gene: TRBJ2-7
V gene: TRBV10-3
clone size: .
CDR3 protein: CAISEGQGQSEQYF
CDR3 DNA: TGTGCCATCAGTGAGGGGCAGGGTCAGAGCGAGCAGTACTTC

D gene: .
CDR3 length: 14
J gene: TRBJ2-1
V gene: TRBV7-9
clone size: .
CDR3 protein: CSSSLGSGHNEQFF
CDR3 DNA: TGTTCCAGCAGCTTAGGGTCGGGGCATAATGAGCAGTTCTTC

D gene: .
CDR3 length: 11
J gene: TRBJ2-5
V gene: TRBV7-2
clone size: few
CDR3 protein: CASSLYVTQYF
CDR3 DNA: TGTGCCAGCAGCTTATACGTGACCCAGTACTTC

D gene: TRBD2
CDR3 length: 15
J gene: TRBJ2-5
V gene: TRBV5-1
clone size: once
CDR3 protein: CASSLSGGVEETQYF
CDR3 DNA: TGCGCCAGCAGCTTGAGCGGGGGTGTTGAGGAGACCCAGTACTTC

D gene: .
CDR3 length: 12
J gene: TRBJ2-7
V gene: TRBV6-2/TRBV6-3
clone size: few
CDR3 protein: CASTRVPYEQYF
CDR3 DNA: TGTGCCAGCACCCGGGTTCCCTACGAGCAGTACTTC

D gene: .
CDR3 length: 13
J gene: TRBJ2-3
V gene: TRBV29-1
clone size: .
CDR3 protein: CSGQDGSGDTQYF
CDR3 DNA: TGCAGCGGGCAGGACGGCTCAGGAGATACGCAGTATTTT

D gene: TRBD2
CDR3 length: 16
J gene: TRBJ2-5
V gene: TRBV7-2
clone size: once
CDR3 protein: CASPRKGGLATETQYF
CDR3 DNA: TGTGCCAGCCCAAGAAAAGGGGGACTAGCTACGGAGACCCAGTACTTC